The rows below give T cell receptor beta chains drawn from one sample of a study of cytomegalovirus exposure and HLA in healthy donors. This table comes from immunoSEQ multiplex PCR, and its TCRdb copy is limited to in-frame clones, with some not included. The sample includes around 110,000 clones, around 74% of them seen just once. The sequenced sample was PBMCs. The receptors derive from a woman aged 18-35 years in good health and CMV-seronegative. CDR3s include the opening cysteine and the closing phenylalanine or tryptophan. The D gene is left open where the match is weak. Clone size appears in some rows only: once, few, many, or a class for an expanded clone.

cdr3_aa cdr3_nt v_call clone_size d_call cdr3_length j_call
CASSGNGRVQETQYF TGCGCCAGCTCGGGGAACGGGAGGGTCCAAGAGACCCAGTACTTC TRBV5-1 NA TRBD2 15 TRBJ2-5
CASRDTGRVAEAFF TGCGCCAGCCGGGACACGGGTAGAGTGGCTGAAGCTTTCTTT TRBV5-1 NA NA 14 TRBJ1-1
CASLVYSGNTIYF TGTGCCAGCCTTGTTTACTCTGGAAACACCATATATTTT TRBV7-9 few NA 13 TRBJ1-3
CAWSARTVNSPLHF TGTGCCTGGAGCGCCCGGACAGTTAATTCACCCCTCCACTTT TRBV30 NA NA 14 TRBJ1-6
CASSLSGGLGYTF TGTGCCAGCAGCTTGTCTGGGGGCCTTGGCTACACCTTC TRBV5-4 NA NA 13 TRBJ1-2
CASSESTATNEKLFF TGCGCCAGCAGTGAGTCAACAGCAACTAATGAAAAACTGTTTTTT TRBV10-1 few NA 15 TRBJ1-4
CASSGSGSSTDTQYF TGTGCCAGCAGTGGCAGCGGGTCTAGCACAGATACGCAGTATTTT TRBV6-6 NA NA 15 TRBJ2-3
CASSLTQGSNEQFF TGCGCCAGCAGCTTGACTCAGGGGTCGAATGAGCAGTTCTTC TRBV5-1 NA NA 14 TRBJ2-1
CASSRPGDNRPQHF TGTGCCAGCAGCCGGCCAGGGGATAATCGGCCCCAGCATTTT TRBV7-2 NA NA 14 TRBJ1-5
CASSSGAQGGYGYTF TGCGCCAGCAGCTCGGGGGCCCAGGGAGGGTATGGCTACACCTTC TRBV5-1 NA NA 15 TRBJ1-2
CASSSGGFQETQYF TGCGCCAGCAGCAGCGGGGGGTTCCAAGAGACCCAGTACTTC TRBV5-1 NA TRBD2 14 TRBJ2-5
CASSYGLAGTDTQYF TGTGCCAGCAGCTACGGACTAGCGGGCACAGATACGCAGTATTTT TRBV11-2 NA TRBD2 15 TRBJ2-3
CASSYPGTGTYEQYF TGTGCCAGCAGTTATCCCGGGACAGGGACCTACGAGCAGTACTTC TRBV6-5 NA TRBD1 15 TRBJ2-7
CASSAGMQLFF TGTGCCAGCAGTGCGGGGATGCAACTGTTTTTT TRBV6-1 NA NA 11 TRBJ1-4
CASSLKRFQGGYTF TGTGCCAGCAGTTTGAAAAGATTTCAGGGTGGCTACACCTTC TRBV28 NA NA 14 TRBJ1-2
CASSLAYGREQYF TGTGCCAGCAGCTTGGCGTACGGGAGGGAGCAGTACTTC TRBV5-6 NA TRBD2 13 TRBJ2-5
CASTHSVGQILNYGYTF TGTGCCAGCACTCATTCTGTTGGGCAGATCCTAAACTATGGCTACACCTTC TRBV5-4 few NA 17 TRBJ1-2
CASSLGLVLETQYF TGCGCCAGCAGCTTGGGTCTAGTCCTCGAGACCCAGTACTTC TRBV5-1 NA NA 14 TRBJ2-5
CASSTGTGEEGRQETQYF TGTGCCAGCAGCACCGGGACAGGGGAGGAGGGTCGTCAAGAGACCCAGTACTTC TRBV11-3 NA TRBD1 18 TRBJ2-5
CASSEWTGGEAFF TGTGCCAGCAGTGAATGGACAGGGGGCGAAGCTTTCTTT TRBV6-1 NA TRBD1 13 TRBJ1-1
CASSVFTGSNEKLFF TGTGCCAGCAGTGTATTTACAGGGTCTAATGAAAAACTGTTTTTT TRBV6-1 NA NA 15 TRBJ1-4
CASTQTGTGSEKLFF TGCGCCAGCACCCAAACCGGGACAGGGAGTGAAAAACTGTTTTTT TRBV4-1 NA TRBD1 15 TRBJ1-4
CASSVGTGNTEAFF TGTGCCAGCAGCGTAGGGACAGGGAACACTGAAGCTTTCTTT TRBV9 NA TRBD1 14 TRBJ1-1
CASSYLRQGWNTEAFF TGTGCCAGCAGTTACCTGAGACAGGGCTGGAACACTGAAGCTTTCTTT TRBV6-6 NA TRBD1 16 TRBJ1-1
CASSQWGTSGGSMNEQFF TGTGCCAGCAGCCAGTGGGGGACTAGCGGGGGGAGCATGAATGAGCAGTTCTTC TRBV4-2 NA TRBD2 18 TRBJ2-1
CASRAGGGETQYF TGTGCCAGCAGAGCGGGGGGCGGGGAGACCCAGTACTTC TRBV27 NA TRBD2 13 TRBJ2-5
CASSSGQGNEKLFF TGTGCCAGCAGTTCCGGACAGGGCAATGAAAAACTGTTTTTT TRBV6-5 NA TRBD1 14 TRBJ1-4
CASGDSYEQYF TGCGCCAGCGGAGACAGCTACGAGCAGTACTTC TRBV5-1 once NA 11 TRBJ2-7
CASSLGHLNTGELFF TGCGCCAGCAGCCTTGGACACCTGAACACCGGGGAGCTGTTTTTT TRBV5-1 NA NA 15 TRBJ2-2
CASSRGTAGSTEAFF TGCGCCAGCAGCCGCGGGACAGCCGGGAGCACTGAAGCTTTCTTT TRBV4-1 NA TRBD1 15 TRBJ1-1
CASSGQGQTSGNTIYF TGTGCCAGCAGTGGACAGGGGCAAACCTCTGGAAACACCATATATTTT TRBV2 NA TRBD1 16 TRBJ1-3
CASSLRGIVTEAFF TGTGCCAGCAGCTTGCGGGGGATTGTCACTGAAGCTTTCTTT TRBV5-6 NA NA 14 TRBJ1-1
CASRYRLGGYTF TGTGCCAGCAGGTACAGGTTAGGTGGCTACACCTTC TRBV27 NA NA 12 TRBJ1-2
CASSEAHRILYGYTF TGTGCCAGCAGTGAAGCTCACAGGATCCTATATGGCTACACCTTC TRBV2 NA NA 15 TRBJ1-2
CASSQVLRRGQGEYGYTF TGCGCCAGCAGCCAAGTACTGCGGCGAGGGCAGGGGGAGTATGGCTACACCTTC TRBV4-1 NA TRBD1 18 TRBJ1-2
CASSDRVANTGELFF TGCGCCAGCAGCGATCGAGTCGCGAACACCGGGGAGCTGTTTTTT TRBV5-1 NA NA 15 TRBJ2-2
CASSEGTSGFTDTQYF TGTGCCAGCAGCGAGGGGACTAGCGGCTTCACAGATACGCAGTATTTT TRBV9 NA TRBD2 16 TRBJ2-3
CASSSGHYSGNAIYF TGTGCCAGCAGCTCTGGACACTACTCTGGAAACGCCATATATTTT TRBV9 NA NA 15 TRBJ1-3
CASSEDVQGEKLFF TGTGCCAGCAGTGAGGACGTACAGGGGGAAAAACTGTTTTTT TRBV25-1 NA TRBD1 14 TRBJ1-4
CASSQGGDSGETQYF TGTGCCAGCAGCCAGGGAGGGGATTCCGGGGAGACCCAGTACTTC TRBV4-2 NA TRBD2 15 TRBJ2-5
CALQRGGGYEQYF TGTGCCCTCCAGCGCGGGGGAGGCTACGAGCAGTACTTC TRBV30 NA TRBD2 13 TRBJ2-7
CASTAAGYDTEAFF TGCGCCAGCACGGCGGCAGGGTACGACACTGAAGCTTTCTTT TRBV5-1 once NA 14 TRBJ1-1
CASSLDSANYGYTF TGTGCCAGCAGCTTGGACAGCGCTAACTATGGCTACACCTTC TRBV7-2 NA NA 14 TRBJ1-2
CASSVGQATNEKLFF TGTGCCAGCAGTGTAGGACAGGCAACTAATGAAAAACTGTTTTTT TRBV2 NA TRBD1 15 TRBJ1-4
CASSLGPGQGGYGYTF TGCGCCAGCAGCTTGGGGCCGGGACAGGGCGGCTATGGCTACACCTTC TRBV5-1 NA TRBD1 16 TRBJ1-2
CATGGPGANVLTF TGTGCCACAGGGGGCCCTGGGGCCAACGTCCTGACTTTC TRBV2 NA TRBD1 13 TRBJ2-6
CASTHSGANVLTF TGTGCCAGCACCCACTCTGGGGCCAACGTCCTGACTTTC TRBV27 NA NA 13 TRBJ2-6
CSAQTVGAFF TGCAGTGCTCAGACAGTGGGGGCTTTCTTT TRBV20-1 NA NA 10 TRBJ1-1
CASQTGSQETQYF TGCGCCAGCCAGACAGGATCTCAAGAGACCCAGTACTTC TRBV5-1 few NA 13 TRBJ2-5
CASSGRGALDGGTGELFF TGTGCCAGCAGTGGGAGGGGAGCGCTTGACGGGGGCACCGGGGAGCTGTTTTTT TRBV2 NA NA 18 TRBJ2-2
CATSPGAVAEEKLFF TGTGCCACCAGCCCTGGGGCTGTGGCCGAAGAAAAACTGTTTTTT TRBV15 NA NA 15 TRBJ1-4
CASSPGQTVYEQYF TGTGCCAGCAGCCCTGGACAGACTGTCTACGAGCAGTACTTC TRBV7-3 NA NA 14 TRBJ2-7
CASSVELSSYNEQFF TGTGCCAGCAGCGTAGAGCTAAGCTCCTACAATGAGCAGTTCTTC TRBV9 NA NA 15 TRBJ2-1
CASSSTSRDRAGTNEKLFF TGTGCCAGCTCATCGACGTCCCGGGACAGGGCCGGGACTAATGAAAAACTGTTTTTT TRBV18 NA TRBD1 19 TRBJ1-4
CASSLGGGGLTHTEAFF TGTGCCAGCAGCTTAGGTGGTGGAGGGCTGACGCACACTGAAGCTTTCTTT TRBV7-9 NA NA 17 TRBJ1-1
CASSSGQGRVYTQYF TGTGCCAGCAGCTCTGGACAGGGAAGAGTGTATACGCAGTATTTT TRBV5-6 NA TRBD1 15 TRBJ2-3
CASSAGTGTHEQYF TGTGCCAGCAGTGCCGGGACAGGGACCCACGAGCAGTACTTC TRBV6-1 NA TRBD1 14 TRBJ2-7
CAAELGGLPSPDTGELFF TGTGCCGCGGAGTTGGGAGGCCTTCCTTCGCCTGACACCGGGGAGCTGTTTTTT TRBV9 NA NA 18 TRBJ2-2
CASTTGSLKGAFF TGCGCCAGCACCACGGGGAGCCTAAAAGGAGCTTTCTTT TRBV23-1 once NA 13 TRBJ1-1